This TCR beta chain emerged from a study of blood T cells in healthy people across ages. Notes on the study in general: Diversity of TCR beta per million T cells declined in a roughly linear way with age. Among long-lived donors, naive CD4+ cells were more numerous and diversity higher than in aged donors.

In regard to this clonotype: The target antigen is unknown.

The donors, aged roughly 6 to 100, were healthy Caucasians from Russia. Samples had at least 7 million PBMCs isolated from them. The V gene end was trimmed by 5 bases and the J gene end by 3 bases; junction bases not matched to a gene: 10. The CDR3 is made up of 16 amino acids. Germline V gives CDR1 SEHNR, CDR2 FQNEAQ (reference sequence). Sample-barcoded 5' priming and a J-beta primer mix drove a second PCR of roughly 6 to 12 cycles. TCRdb ran MiXCR on the 5' RACE reads and lists one entry per CDR3 protein. The sample contains about a million distinct CDR3 sequences, roughly two fifths of which appear only once.

The sample was blood. The clonotype originates from a man aged 18 to 29 in good health. The chain recombines TRBV7-9 with TRBJ2-3; 8 bases match TRBD2. The CDR3 DNA sequence: TGTGCCAGCAGCGGTCGGGGGGGGGCGCGAACAGATACGCAGTATTTT. Encoded protein: CASSGRGGARTDTQYF.